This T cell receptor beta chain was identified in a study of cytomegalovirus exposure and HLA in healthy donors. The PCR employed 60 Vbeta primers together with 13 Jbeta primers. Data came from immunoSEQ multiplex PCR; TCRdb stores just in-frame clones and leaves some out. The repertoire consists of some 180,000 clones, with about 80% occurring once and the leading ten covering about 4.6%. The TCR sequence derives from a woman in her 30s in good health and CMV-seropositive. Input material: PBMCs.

The CDR3 coding sequence is TGTGCCAGCAGCGTAGTGGGCCAAGGGAACACTGAAGCTTTCTTT. Encoded protein: CASSVVGQGNTEAFF. The chain couples TRBV9 to TRBJ1-1; D gene ambiguous. CDR1 SGDLS and CDR2 YYNGEE come from the germline V gene. Trimming took off 0 bases at V and 1 base at J, with 10 bases between the two ends. CDR3 length equals 15 residues.